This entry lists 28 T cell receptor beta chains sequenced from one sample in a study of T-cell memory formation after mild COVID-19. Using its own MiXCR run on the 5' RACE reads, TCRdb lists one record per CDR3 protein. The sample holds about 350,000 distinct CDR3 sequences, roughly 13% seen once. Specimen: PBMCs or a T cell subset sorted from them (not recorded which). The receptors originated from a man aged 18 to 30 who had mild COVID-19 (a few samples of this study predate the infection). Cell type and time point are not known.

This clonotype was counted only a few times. Here the CDR3 reads CATSGTVGNTEAFF. The CDR3 DNA is TGTGCCACCAGCGGGACGGTAGGGAACACTGAAGCTTTCTTT. This chain links TRBV15 with TRBJ1-1; D perhaps matches TRBD1 (5 bases). Germline V lookup: CDR1 LNHNV, CDR2 YYDKDF (reference sequence). The CDR3 runs 14 residues. Trimming pared 5 bases from V and 1 base from J, leaving 11 bases between.

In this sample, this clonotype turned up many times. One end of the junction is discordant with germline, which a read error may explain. CDR3 in amino acids: CASSYRPNTGELFF. DNA for the CDR3: TGTGCTAGCAGCTACCGACCCAACACCGGGGAGCTGTTTTTT. The V call is TRBV7-7, the J call TRBJ2-2; D not certain. Germline values: CDR1 SSHAT, CDR2 FNYEAQ (reference sequence). The CDR3 extends over 14 amino acids.

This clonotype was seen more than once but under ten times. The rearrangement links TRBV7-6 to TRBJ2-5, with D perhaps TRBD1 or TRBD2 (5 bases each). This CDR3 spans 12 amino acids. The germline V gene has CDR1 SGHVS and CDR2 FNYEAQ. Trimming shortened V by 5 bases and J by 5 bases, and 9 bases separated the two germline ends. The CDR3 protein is CASSPRDETQYF. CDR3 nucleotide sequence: TGTGCCAGCAGCCCCCGGGACGAGACCCAGTACTTC.

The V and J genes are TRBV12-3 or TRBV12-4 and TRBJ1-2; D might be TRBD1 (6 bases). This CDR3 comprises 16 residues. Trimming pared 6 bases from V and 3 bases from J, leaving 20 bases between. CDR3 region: CASRNSRFGGYYGYTF. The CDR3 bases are TGTGCCAGCAGAAACTCCCGATTCGGGGGCTACTATGGCTACACCTTC.

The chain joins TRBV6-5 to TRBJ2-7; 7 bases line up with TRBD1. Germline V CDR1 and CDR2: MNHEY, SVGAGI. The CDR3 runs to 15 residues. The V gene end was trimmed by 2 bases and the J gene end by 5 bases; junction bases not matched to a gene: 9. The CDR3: CASSYGDRVGDEQYF. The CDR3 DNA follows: TGTGCCAGCAGTTACGGAGACAGGGTCGGCGACGAGCAGTACTTC.

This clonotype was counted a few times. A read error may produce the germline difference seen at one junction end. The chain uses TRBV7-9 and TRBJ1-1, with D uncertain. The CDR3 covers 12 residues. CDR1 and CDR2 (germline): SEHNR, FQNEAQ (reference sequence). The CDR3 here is CASSLLTDGYSF. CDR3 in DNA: TGTGCCAGCAGCTTATTAACAGATGGGTATAGCTTT.

CDR3 protein: CASSTPRGYTF. The CDR3 DNA reads as TGTGCCAGCAGCACCCCCCGGGGCTACACCTTC. The V call is TRBV28, the J call TRBJ1-2; D not resolved. V lost 6 bases and J lost 8, with 10 bases in between. CDR3 length: 11 residues. Per germline, CDR1 MDHEN and CDR2 SYDVKM.

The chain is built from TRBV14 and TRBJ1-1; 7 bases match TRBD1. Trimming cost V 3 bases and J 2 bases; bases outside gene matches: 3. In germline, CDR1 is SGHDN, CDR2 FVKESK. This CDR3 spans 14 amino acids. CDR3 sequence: CASSHGTANTEAFF. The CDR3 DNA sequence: TGTGCCAGCAGCCACGGGACAGCCAACACTGAAGCTTTCTTT.

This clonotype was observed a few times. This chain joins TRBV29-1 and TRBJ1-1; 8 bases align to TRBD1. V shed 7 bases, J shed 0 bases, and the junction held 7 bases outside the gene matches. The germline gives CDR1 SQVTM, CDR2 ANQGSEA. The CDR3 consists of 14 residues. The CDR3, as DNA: TGCAGCGGTGAGACAGGGGTCATGAACACTGAAGCTTTCTTT. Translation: CSGETGVMNTEAFF.

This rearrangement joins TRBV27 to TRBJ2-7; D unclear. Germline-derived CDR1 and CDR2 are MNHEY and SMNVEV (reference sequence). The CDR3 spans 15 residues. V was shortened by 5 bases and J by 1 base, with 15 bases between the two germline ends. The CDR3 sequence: CASSIYVGRSYEQYF. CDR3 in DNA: TGTGCCAGCAGTATCTACGTAGGTCGTTCCTACGAGCAGTACTTC.

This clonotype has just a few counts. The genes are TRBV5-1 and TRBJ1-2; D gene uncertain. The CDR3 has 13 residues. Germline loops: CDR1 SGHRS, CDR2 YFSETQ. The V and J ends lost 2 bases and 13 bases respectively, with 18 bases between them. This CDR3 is CASSFGSTSSVTF. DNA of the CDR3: TGCGCCAGCAGCTTCGGGAGTACAAGCTCGGTCACCTTC.

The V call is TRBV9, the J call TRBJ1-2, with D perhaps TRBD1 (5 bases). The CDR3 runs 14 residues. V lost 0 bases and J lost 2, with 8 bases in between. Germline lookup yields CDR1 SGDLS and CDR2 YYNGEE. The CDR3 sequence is CASSVGSGNYGYTF. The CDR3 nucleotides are TGTGCCAGCAGCGTAGGTTCAGGGAACTATGGCTACACCTTC.

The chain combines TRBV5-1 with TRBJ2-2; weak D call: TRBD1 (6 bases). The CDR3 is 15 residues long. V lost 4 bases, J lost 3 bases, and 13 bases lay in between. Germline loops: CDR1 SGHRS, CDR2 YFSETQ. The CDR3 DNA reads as TGCGCCAGCAGCCGGAAACAGGGTCACACCGGGGAGCTGTTTTTT. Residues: CASSRKQGHTGELFF. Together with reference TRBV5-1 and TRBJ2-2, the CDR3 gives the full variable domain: KAGVTQTPRYLIKTRGQQVTLSCSPISGHRSVSWYQQTPGQGLQFLFEYFSETQRNKGNFPGRFSGRQFSNSRSEMNVSTLELGDSALYLCASSRKQGHTGELFFGEGSRLTVL.

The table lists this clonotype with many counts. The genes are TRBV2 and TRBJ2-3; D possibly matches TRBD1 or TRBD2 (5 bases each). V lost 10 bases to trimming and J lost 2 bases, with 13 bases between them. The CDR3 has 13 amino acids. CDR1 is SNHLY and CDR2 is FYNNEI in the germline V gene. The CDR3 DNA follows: TGTGCCAACCGGGGCTCTTTCACAGATACGCAGTATTTT. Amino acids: CANRGSFTDTQYF.

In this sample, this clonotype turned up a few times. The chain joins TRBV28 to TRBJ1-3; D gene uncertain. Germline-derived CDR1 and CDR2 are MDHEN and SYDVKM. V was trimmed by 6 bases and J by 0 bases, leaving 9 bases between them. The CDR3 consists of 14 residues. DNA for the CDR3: TGTGCCAGCAGCTTAGACCGCTCTGGAAACACCATATATTTT. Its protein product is CASSLDRSGNTIYF.

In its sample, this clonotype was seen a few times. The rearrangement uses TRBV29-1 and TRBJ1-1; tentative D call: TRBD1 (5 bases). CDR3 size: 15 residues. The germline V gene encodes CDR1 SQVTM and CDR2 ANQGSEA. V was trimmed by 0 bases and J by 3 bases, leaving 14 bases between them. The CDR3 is CSVEDFGAGDTEAFF. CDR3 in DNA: TGCAGCGTTGAAGATTTTGGGGCTGGGGACACTGAAGCTTTCTTT.

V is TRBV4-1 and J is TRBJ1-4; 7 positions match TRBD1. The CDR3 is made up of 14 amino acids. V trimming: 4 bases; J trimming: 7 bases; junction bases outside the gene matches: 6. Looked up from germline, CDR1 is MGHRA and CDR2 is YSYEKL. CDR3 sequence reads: CASSPTGYIEKLFF. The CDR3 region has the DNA TGCGCCAGCAGCCCGACAGGGTATATTGAAAAACTGTTTTTT.

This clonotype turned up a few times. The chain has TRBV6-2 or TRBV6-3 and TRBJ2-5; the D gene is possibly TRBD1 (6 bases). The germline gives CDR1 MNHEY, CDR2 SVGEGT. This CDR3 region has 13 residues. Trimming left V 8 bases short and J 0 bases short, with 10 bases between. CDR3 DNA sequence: TGTGCCAGCCAACGGGACAACCAAGAGACCCAGTACTTC. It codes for CASQRDNQETQYF.

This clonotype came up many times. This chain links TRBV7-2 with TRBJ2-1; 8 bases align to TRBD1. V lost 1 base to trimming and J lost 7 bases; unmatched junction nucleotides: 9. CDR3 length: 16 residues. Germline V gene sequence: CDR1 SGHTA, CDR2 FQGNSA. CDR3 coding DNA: TGTGCCAGCAGCTTAGATCGCAGGGGGCTAGGGAATGAGCAGTTCTTC. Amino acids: CASSLDRRGLGNEQFF.

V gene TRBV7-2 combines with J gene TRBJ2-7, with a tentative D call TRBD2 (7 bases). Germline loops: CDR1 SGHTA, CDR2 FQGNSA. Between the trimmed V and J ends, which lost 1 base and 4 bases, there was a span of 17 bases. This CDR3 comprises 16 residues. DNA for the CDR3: TGTGCCAGCAGCTTAGGGTACGGGGGGCTGAGTTACGAGCAGTACTTC. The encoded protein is CASSLGYGGLSYEQYF.

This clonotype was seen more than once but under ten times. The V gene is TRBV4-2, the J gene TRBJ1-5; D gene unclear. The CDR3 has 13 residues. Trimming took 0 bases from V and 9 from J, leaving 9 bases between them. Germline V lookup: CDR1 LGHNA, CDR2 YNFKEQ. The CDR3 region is CASSQEEGSPQHF. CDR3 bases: TGTGCCAGCAGCCAAGAGGAAGGGTCGCCCCAGCATTTT.

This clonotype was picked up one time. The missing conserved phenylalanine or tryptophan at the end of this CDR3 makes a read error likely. CDR3 loop: CASSLLQETQYL. The CDR3 DNA sequence: TGTGCCAGCAGCTTATTGCAGGAGACCCAGTACTTA. The V and J genes are TRBV7-6 and TRBJ2-5; D not certain. V gave up 2 bases and J gave up 5 bases, with 6 bases separating them. This CDR3 has 12 residues. In germline, CDR1 is SGHVS, CDR2 FNYEAQ.

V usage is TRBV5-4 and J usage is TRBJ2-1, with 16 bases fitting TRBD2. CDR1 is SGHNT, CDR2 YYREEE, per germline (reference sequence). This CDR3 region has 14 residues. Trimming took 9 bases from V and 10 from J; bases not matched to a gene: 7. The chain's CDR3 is CATGTSGGADEQFF. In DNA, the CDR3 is TGTGCCACCGGGACTAGCGGGGGGGCGGACGAGCAGTTCTTC.

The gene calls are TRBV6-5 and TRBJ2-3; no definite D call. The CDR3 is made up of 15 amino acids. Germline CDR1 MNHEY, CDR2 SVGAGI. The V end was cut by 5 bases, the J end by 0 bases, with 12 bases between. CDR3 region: CASSPRAASTDTQYF. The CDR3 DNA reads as TGTGCCAGCAGTCCTAGGGCAGCAAGCACAGATACGCAGTATTTT.

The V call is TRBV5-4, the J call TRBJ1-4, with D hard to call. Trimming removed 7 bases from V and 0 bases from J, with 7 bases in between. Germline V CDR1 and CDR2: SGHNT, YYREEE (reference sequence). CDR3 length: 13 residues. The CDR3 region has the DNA TGTGCCAGCCGGTCAGCAACTAATGAAAAACTGTTTTTT. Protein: CASRSATNEKLFF.

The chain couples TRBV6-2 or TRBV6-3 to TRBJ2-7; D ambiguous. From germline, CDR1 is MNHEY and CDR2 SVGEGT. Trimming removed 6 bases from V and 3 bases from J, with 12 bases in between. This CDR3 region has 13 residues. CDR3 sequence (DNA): TGTGCCAGCAGACGAACGGACGGCTACGAGCAGTACGTC. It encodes CASRRTDGYEQYV.

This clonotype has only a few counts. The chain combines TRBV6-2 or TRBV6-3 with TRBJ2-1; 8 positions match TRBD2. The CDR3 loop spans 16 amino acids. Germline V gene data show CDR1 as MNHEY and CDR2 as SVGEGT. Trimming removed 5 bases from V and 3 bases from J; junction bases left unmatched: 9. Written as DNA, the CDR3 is TGTGCCAGCAGTCCCTCGACTAGCGTGCTCTACAATGAGCAGTTCTTC. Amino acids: CASSPSTSVLYNEQFF.

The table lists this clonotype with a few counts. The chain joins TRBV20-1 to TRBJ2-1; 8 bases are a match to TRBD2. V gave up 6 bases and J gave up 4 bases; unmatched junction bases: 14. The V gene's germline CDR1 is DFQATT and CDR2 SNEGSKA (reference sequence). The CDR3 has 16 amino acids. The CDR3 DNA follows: TGCAGTGCGGTGCCCGCCGGGGGGGCGTGGTACAATGAGCAGTTCTTC. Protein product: CSAVPAGGAWYNEQFF.